Below are 26 T cell receptor beta chains sequenced from a single sample in a study of a mutant IDH1 vaccine in newly diagnosed glioma (dated by TCRdb to about 2021). What the time point label conveys for this sample: week 5, during vaccination. A 20-mer mutant IDH1 peptide at 300 micrograms in Montanide made up each vaccine dose, which was injected subcutaneously together with topical imiquimod. The library was built by means of the immunoSEQ multiplex PCR assay. This is the immuneACCESS table as TCRdb keeps it, with only in-frame sequences that have V and J called. A part of the clones is gone; compared with another copy, unresolved V genes explain less than half, and the rest is unexplained. This sample has fewer than 40,000 clones in its table, and more than 55% of those were observed once. The leading ten clones occupy 9.5% to 11% of the sample. The antigens these receptors bind are not known.

The sample consisted of PBMCs, taken from a glioma patient whose treatment included an IDH1 peptide vaccine. The receptors derive from a woman between 18 and 29 years old with glioma.

V and J are TRBV7-3 and TRBJ1-2; perhaps TRBD1 as D (6 bases). The ends were cut back, 5 bases at V and 0 bases at J, with 13 bases in the middle. CDR3 length: 15 residues. Germline V CDR1 and CDR2: SGHTA, FQGTGA. CDR3 coding DNA: TGTGCCAGCAGCCTAGCGGGGGGGCCTAACTATGGCTACACCTTC. Translation gives CASSLAGGPNYGYTF.

V and J are TRBV2 and TRBJ2-3; TRBD1 aligns across 9 bases. This CDR3 has 14 amino acids. Losses at the gene ends were 5 bases for V and 5 bases for J; bases not matched to a gene: 5. CDR1 and CDR2 from the germline V gene are SNHLY and FYNNEI. CDR3 nucleotides: TGTGCCAGCAGTAGAACAGGGGGCATAGATACGCAGTATTTT. Its protein is CASSRTGGIDTQYF.

This clone appeared a few times. The chain couples TRBV5-4 to TRBJ2-1; perhaps TRBD1 as D (6 bases). Per germline, CDR1 SGHNT and CDR2 YYREEE (reference sequence). Deletions cut 3 bases from V and 3 bases from J, with 13 bases between. The CDR3 loop spans 15 amino acids. The CDR3 nucleotides read TGTGCCAGCAGCTCGGGACACCCGAGCTACAATGAGCAGTTCTTC. Translation gives CASSSGHPSYNEQFF.

The chain combines TRBV14 with TRBJ2-7; either TRBD1 or TRBD2 may fit D (5 bases each). Germline lookup yields CDR1 SGHDN and CDR2 FVKESK. The germline V and J ends were trimmed by 3 bases and 1 base, with 22 bases remaining between them. CDR3 length: 18 amino acids. CDR3 loop: CASSHEKAWDGASYEQYF. The CDR3 nucleotides read TGTGCCAGCAGCCACGAAAAGGCGTGGGACGGAGCTTCCTACGAGCAGTACTTC.

This clone was found a few times. This CDR3 reads CSVLGQGKVEQYF. CDR3 nucleotides: TGCAGCGTTCTCGGGCAGGGGAAGGTCGAGCAGTACTTC. The chain employs TRBV29-1 and TRBJ2-7; tentatively, D is TRBD1 (6 bases). This CDR3 has 13 amino acids. V was pared by 5 bases and J by 6 bases, with 17 bases between. Germline V lookup: CDR1 SQVTM, CDR2 ANQGSEA.

The gene calls are TRBV11-3 and TRBJ1-1; D not resolved. Germline V gives CDR1 SGHNT, CDR2 YENEEA. This CDR3 contains 13 residues. Trimming removed 0 bases at V and 0 bases at J, with 2 bases between. As DNA, the CDR3 is TGTGCCAGCAGCTTAGAAGTGAACACTGAAGCTTTCTTT. Its protein is CASSLEVNTEAFF.

The CDR3 DNA reads as TGTGCCAGCAGTGTCACCCCGGGATCGAATAATGAGCAGTTCTTC. This encodes CASSVTPGSNNEQFF. This chain joins TRBV2 and TRBJ2-1, with a possible D match to TRBD2 (5 bases). Germline CDR1 reads SNHLY; CDR2 reads FYNNEI. The CDR3 length is 15 residues. Trimming shortened V by 4 bases and J by 7 bases, and 17 bases separated the two germline ends.

V and J are TRBV28 and TRBJ2-4; D call uncertain. The germline V and J ends were trimmed by 2 bases and 5 bases, with 10 bases remaining between them. The germline V gene encodes CDR1 MDHEN and CDR2 SYDVKM. CDR3 size: 14 residues. The CDR3 loop reads CASSLGPAQNIQYF. The CDR3 region has the DNA TGTGCCAGCAGTTTAGGACCCGCGCAAAACATTCAGTACTTC.

The chain uses TRBV10-3 and TRBJ2-5; 8 nucleotides agree with TRBD2. Germline CDR1 and CDR2: ENHRY and SYGVKD. Trimming at V came to 3 bases and at J to 5 bases, leaving 5 bases not matched to a gene. The CDR3 sequence is 14 residues long. The CDR3 protein is CAISERRGGETQYF. CDR3 DNA: TGTGCCATCAGTGAACGACGCGGGGGGGAGACCCAGTACTTC.

V and J are TRBV5-1 and TRBJ2-1; D is unclear. Trimming cost V 4 bases and J 0 bases, with 8 bases left between them. The CDR3 sequence is 14 residues long. Germline V CDR1 and CDR2: SGHRS, YFSETQ. The CDR3 DNA reads as TGCGCCAGCAGCGGGGATAACTCCTACAATGAGCAGTTCTTC. As protein: CASSGDNSYNEQFF.

This clone was counted only a few times. This chain connects TRBV4-2 to TRBJ1-4; possible D gene TRBD1, 6 bases. The V gene's germline CDR1 is LGHNA and CDR2 YNFKEQ. V was pared by 0 bases and J by 15 bases, with 23 bases between. The CDR3 has 16 amino acids. The CDR3 spells CASSQDLATGRSRMFF. The CDR3 nucleotides read TGTGCCAGCAGCCAAGATCTGGCGACAGGCCGGTCGAGGATGTTTTTT.

There are many counts of this clone. The chain links TRBV5-4 to TRBJ2-7; maybe TRBD2 (6 bases). The CDR3 is 14 residues long. Germline CDR1 reads SGHNT; CDR2 reads YYREEE (reference sequence). With 3 bases removed from V and 1 base from J, the gap between germline ends came to 11 bases. CDR3 sequence reads: CASSSLGGSYEQYF. The CDR3 DNA reads TGTGCCAGCAGCTCCTTGGGGGGTTCCTACGAGCAGTACTTC.

The chain combines TRBV18 with TRBJ2-3, with D possibly being TRBD2 (5 bases). This CDR3 has 13 amino acids. With 6 bases removed from V and 1 base from J, the gap between germline ends came to 8 bases. The germline V gene has CDR1 KGHSH and CDR2 LQKENI. CDR3 in DNA: TGTGCCAGCTCCCGGACTGGCACAGATACGCAGTATTTT. Its translation: CASSRTGTDTQYF.

This clone was counted a few times. The chain combines TRBV4-3 with TRBJ1-1, with a tentative D call TRBD1 (6 bases). Deletions cut 2 bases from V and 8 bases from J, with 18 bases between. This CDR3 has 15 residues. Germline values: CDR1 LGHNA, CDR2 YSLEER. CDR3 residues: CASSQYQGLGGEAFF. The CDR3 DNA sequence: TGCGCCAGCAGCCAATATCAGGGGCTTGGTGGGGAAGCTTTCTTT.

J is TRBJ1-4 and V is TRBV19, with 8 bases aligning to TRBD1. Germline loops: CDR1 LNHDA, CDR2 SQIVND (reference sequence). J gave up 6 bases and V 9 bases, and 6 bases lay outside the gene matches. The CDR3 loop spans 13 amino acids. This CDR3 is CASNTGGHEKLFF. Written as DNA, the CDR3 is TGTGCCAGCAACACAGGGGGACATGAAAAACTGTTTTTT.

This clone has more than one count but fewer than ten. This chain uses TRBV19 with TRBJ1-6; the D gene is possibly TRBD1 (5 bases). CDR1 is LNHDA, CDR2 SQIVND, per germline (reference sequence). V gave up 4 bases and J gave up 7 bases, with 17 bases separating them. The CDR3 runs to 16 residues. CDR3 region: CASSTNGVGANSPLHF. The CDR3 DNA is TGTGCCAGTAGTACAAACGGGGTAGGGGCCAATTCACCCCTCCACTTT.

Only a few counts were recorded for this clone. The gene calls are TRBV7-9 and TRBJ1-4; no reliable D call. CDR1 and CDR2 (germline): SEHNR, FQNEAQ (reference sequence). The CDR3 contains 13 residues. The V gene lost 5 bases and the J gene lost 1 base, with 5 bases spanning the gap. This CDR3 reads CASSHVTNEKLFF. Written as DNA, the CDR3 is TGTGCCAGCAGCCACGTAACTAATGAAAAACTGTTTTTT.

V gene TRBV19 combines with J gene TRBJ2-1; 8 bases line up with TRBD1. Germline V gene lookup returns CDR1 LNHDA and CDR2 SQIVND (reference sequence). The CDR3 is made up of 15 amino acids. The ends lost 7 bases at V and 4 bases at J; junction bases unmatched: 9. CDR3 sequence: CASTLGQAYYNEQFF. CDR3 DNA: TGTGCCAGTACCTTGGGACAGGCATATTACAATGAGCAGTTCTTC.

In this sample, this clone turned up a few times. The gene calls are TRBV6-5 and TRBJ2-7; 8 bases map to TRBD1. The CDR3 has 16 residues. V shed 3 bases, J shed 1 base, and the junction held 8 bases outside the gene matches. Germline CDR1 reads MNHEY; CDR2 reads SVGAGI. The CDR3: CASSYYRTGISYEQYF. The CDR3 DNA is TGTGCCAGCAGTTATTACCGGACAGGGATTTCCTACGAGCAGTACTTC.

The J gene is TRBJ2-7, the V gene TRBV11-2; D is uncertain. The V end lost 5 bases, the J end lost 2 bases, and 13 bases lay between the germline ends. Germline CDR1 reads SGHAT; CDR2 reads FQNNGV. The CDR3 covers 14 residues. CDR3 loop: CASSPYSQPYEQYF. Here the CDR3 DNA reads TGTGCCAGCAGCCCCTACAGCCAACCCTACGAGCAGTACTTC.

The chain is built from TRBV29-1 and TRBJ2-3, with a possible D match to TRBD1 (6 bases). The CDR3 sequence is 16 residues long. V was pared by 7 bases and J by 1 base, with 21 bases between. Germline values: CDR1 SQVTM, CDR2 ANQGSEA. Here the CDR3 reads CSAQTPMGARTDTQYF. For the CDR3, the DNA is TGCAGCGCTCAAACCCCCATGGGGGCACGCACAGATACGCAGTATTTT.

The chain carries TRBV19 and TRBJ1-3, with D perhaps TRBD1 (6 bases). Germline V gene data show CDR1 as LNHDA and CDR2 as SQIVND (reference sequence). With 6 bases removed from V and 0 bases from J, the gap between germline ends came to 12 bases. The CDR3 length is 15 residues. CDR3 DNA: TGTGCCAGTAGGCTGGACAGAAGCTCTGGAAACACCATATATTTT. This gives the protein CASRLDRSSGNTIYF.

The gene calls are TRBV18 and TRBJ2-7; D is unresolved. The CDR3 length is 11 residues. CDR1 is KGHSH, CDR2 LQKENI, per germline. V lost 5 bases and J 7 bases, leaving 9 bases between the germline ends. As DNA, the CDR3 is TGTGCCAGCTCATTGTCCGGTGAGCAGTACTTC. It encodes CASSLSGEQYF.

The chain recombines TRBV30 with TRBJ2-5, with unresolved D. Gene TRBJ2-7 matches the end of the DNA better, so the J call may be wrong. The CDR3 covers 12 residues. CDR1 and CDR2 from the germline V gene are GTSNPN and SVGIG (reference sequence). The DNA for the CDR3 is TGTGCCTGGAGTGTACAGAACTACGAGCAGTACTTC. This sequence encodes CAWSVQNYEQYF.

This clone was found a few times. The V and J genes are TRBV27 and TRBJ1-4; TRBD1 matches 8 bases. The CDR3 extends over 15 amino acids. CDR1 MNHEY and CDR2 SMNVEV come from the germline V gene (reference sequence). The trim removed 5 bases at V and 3 bases at J, leaving 5 bases unmatched. DNA of the CDR3: TGTGCCAGCAGTGTCCTACAGGGGGCTAATGAAAAACTGTTTTTT. Amino acids: CASSVLQGANEKLFF.

This clone was observed a single time. This sequence joins TRBV7-6 and TRBJ1-2; no definite D call. Trimming left V 1 base short and J 7 bases short, with 10 bases between. Per the germline V gene, CDR1 is SGHVS and CDR2 is FNYEAQ. CDR3 size: 13 residues. CDR3 sequence (DNA): TGTGCCAGCAGCTTAGGCGCTTCGCGTGGCTACACCTTC. Its protein is CASSLGASRGYTF.